This T cell receptor (beta chain) derives from a study of early T cells in non-severe SARS-CoV-2 infection. Study details: Whole-blood bulk RNA, unsorted, was sequenced, and chains were unpaired.

This clonotype occurred many times. Antigen unknown. As part of library construction, unique molecular identifiers were attached to individual cDNA molecules. MiXCR, run by TCRdb on the 5' RACE reads, gives a single entry per CDR3 protein. Among about 79,000 distinct CDR3 sequences listed, approximately 13% were seen once. General study findings and limits: In VDJdb matching, anti-spike CD8 responses were favored while private and CD4 specificities went missing.

Germline-derived CDR1 and CDR2 are MNHEY and SVGAGI. The CDR3 spans 10 residues. V was cut by 8 bases and J by 5 bases, with 4 bases left in between. Sample: whole blood. The receptor was isolated from an adult who was a healthcare worker with PCR-confirmed SARS-CoV-2 infection or an uninfected control (not recorded which). This sequence joins TRBV6-5 and TRBJ1-5; D gene unclear. The CDR3 DNA follows: TGTGCCAGCGGGTATCAGCCCCAGCATTTT. This sequence encodes CASGYQPQHF.